The 23 T cell receptor beta chains below were found in one sample sequenced in a study of blood T cell repertoires in COVID-19. TCRdb's copy holds only in-frame clones and misses some; the assay was immunoSEQ multiplex PCR. The sample records fewer than 300,000 clones, approximately 85% being singletons. Sequenced sample: peripheral blood. The receptors derive from a woman aged 25 to 39 with acute or convalescent COVID-19.

The genes are TRBV2 and TRBJ1-1; D gene uncertain. Germline CDR1 reads SNHLY; CDR2 reads FYNNEI. The CDR3 is 13 residues long. V was pared by 5 bases and J by 0 bases, with 7 bases between. This CDR3 is CASSTAVNTEAFF. The CDR3 DNA reads as TGTGCCAGCAGTACGGCGGTGAACACTGAAGCTTTCTTT.

The chain has TRBV25-1 and TRBJ2-2; the match to TRBD2 covers 7 bases. CDR1 is MGHDK and CDR2 is SYGVNS in the germline V gene. Unmatched junction bases numbered 6, after V lost 4 bases and J lost 4 bases. This CDR3 contains 15 residues. DNA for the CDR3: TGTGCCAGCAGTGTCGGCGGGAGTCCCACCGGGGAGCTGTTTTTT. Its translation is CASSVGGSPTGELFF.

The DNA for the CDR3 is TGTGCCAGCAGCTTTCTAGATTCCTCGCAGTATTTT. This translates into CASSFLDSSQYF. The chain carries TRBV7-2 and TRBJ2-3; no clear D gene. Germline CDR1 SGHTA, CDR2 FQGNSA. V was cut by 3 bases and J by 10 bases, with 11 bases left in between. CDR3 length: 12 residues.

This sequence joins TRBV7-9 and TRBJ2-7; 8 bases fit TRBD1. With V trimmed by 5 bases and J by 4 bases, 13 bases remained unmatched. This CDR3 has 16 amino acids. Germline CDR1 and CDR2: SEHNR and FQNEAQ (reference sequence). CDR3 in amino acids: CASSGGPPRDRYEQYF. The CDR3 DNA reads TGTGCCAGCAGCGGAGGCCCCCCCCGGGACAGGTACGAGCAGTACTTC.

This chain's CDR3 is CATSRVGRNTGELFF. The CDR3 DNA follows: TGTGCCACCAGCAGAGTGGGCAGAAACACCGGGGAGCTGTTTTTT. The chain has TRBV15 and TRBJ2-2, with D unclear. Germline V gene data show CDR1 as LNHNV and CDR2 as YYDKDF (reference sequence). This CDR3 contains 15 residues. V was shortened by 1 base and J by 2 bases, with 8 bases between the two germline ends.

This rearrangement joins TRBV5-6 to TRBJ1-6, with D uncertain. The CDR3 contains 12 residues. Deletions cut 0 bases from V and 9 bases from J, with 4 bases between. Germline lookup yields CDR1 SGHDT and CDR2 YYEEEE. DNA for the CDR3: TGTGCCAGCAGCTTGGGTATTTCACCCCTCCACTTT. This codes for CASSLGISPLHF.

This chain connects TRBV24-1 to TRBJ2-5; 8 bases are a match to TRBD1. V was clipped by 4 bases and J by 7 bases; unmatched bases: 7. There are 14 residues in the CDR3. Germline V gene data show CDR1 as KGHDR and CDR2 as SFDVKD. The DNA for the CDR3 is TGTGCCACCAGTGACTGGGGACAGGACTGGACCCAGTACTTC. Translation: CATSDWGQDWTQYF.

This clone was counted once. V gene TRBV5-1 combines with J gene TRBJ2-2; 10 bases agree with TRBD1. V gave up 7 bases and J gave up 4 bases; unmatched junction bases: 7. The CDR3 spans 15 residues. The V gene's germline CDR1 is SGHRS and CDR2 YFSETQ. CDR3 nucleotide sequence: TGCGCCAGCGAAGGACAGGGGGGTGGCACCGGGGAGCTGTTTTTT. It encodes CASEGQGGGTGELFF.

This clone came up once. The rearrangement uses TRBV5-8 and TRBJ2-4; D perhaps matches TRBD1 (5 bases). Germline loops: CDR1 SGHTS, CDR2 YDEGEE. V was pared by 1 base and J by 6 bases, with 17 bases between. CDR3 size: 16 residues. The CDR3 region has the DNA TGTGCCAGCAGCTTGACGGATCAGGGCTTCGGAAACATTCAGTACTTC. Residues: CASSLTDQGFGNIQYF.

The rearrangement links TRBV5-6 to TRBJ2-1; 10 nucleotides line up with TRBD1. The V gene end was trimmed by 4 bases and the J gene end by 12 bases; junction bases not matched to a gene: 7. The CDR3 extends over 13 amino acids. Germline CDR1 SGHDT, CDR2 YYEEEE. The CDR3 DNA is TGTGCCAGCAGCCCGAGACAGGGGGCCGGGCAGTTCTTC. Protein: CASSPRQGAGQFF.

The chain recombines TRBV6-6 with TRBJ1-4; D is unresolved. V lost 1 base and J lost 3, with 9 bases in between. The CDR3 covers 15 residues. Germline assignment: CDR1 MNHNY and CDR2 SVGAGI (reference sequence). The CDR3: CASSYWEDPNEKLFF. In DNA, the CDR3 is TGTGCCAGCAGTTACTGGGAGGATCCTAATGAAAAACTGTTTTTT.

The rearrangement joins TRBV6-5 to TRBJ1-5, with 7 nucleotides matching TRBD1. The CDR3 loop spans 14 amino acids. The germline gives CDR1 MNHEY, CDR2 SVGAGI. V was clipped by 6 bases and J by 2 bases; unmatched bases: 4. The DNA for the CDR3 is TGTGCCAGCAGGGACAGGCTTGGCAATCAGCCCCAGCATTTT. Translated, it gives CASRDRLGNQPQHF.

The V call is TRBV7-9, the J call TRBJ2-5; weak D call: TRBD1 (6 bases). Trimming stripped 1 base from V and 0 bases from J, with 9 bases between. Germline V gives CDR1 SEHNR, CDR2 FQNEAQ (reference sequence). The length of the CDR3 is 15 residues. This CDR3 reads CASSLETGYQETQYF. In DNA, the CDR3 is TGTGCCAGCAGCTTAGAAACAGGGTACCAAGAGACCCAGTACTTC. The full variable domain, its missing parts supplied by reference TRBV7-9 and TRBJ2-5, is DTGVSQNPRHKITKRGQNVTFRCDPISEHNRLYWYRQTLGQGPEFLTYFQNEAQLEKSRLLSDRFSAERPKGSFSTLEIQRTEQGDSAMYLCASSLETGYQETQYFGPGTRLLVL.

The chain is built from TRBV12-3 or TRBV12-4 and TRBJ1-6; TRBD1 matches 8 bases. The CDR3 runs to 13 residues. The V gene end was trimmed by 6 bases and the J gene end by 7 bases; junction bases not matched to a gene: 2. CDR3 amino acids: CASRGQVNSPLHF. CDR3 nucleotide sequence: TGTGCCAGCAGGGGACAGGTCAATTCACCCCTCCACTTT.

The chain couples TRBV9 to TRBJ2-1; 7 positions match TRBD2. CDR3 size: 15 residues. V lost 4 bases and J lost 6; bases outside the gene matches: 10. Germline V gene data show CDR1 as SGDLS and CDR2 as YYNGEE. The CDR3 here is CASSMSGNSINEQFF. In DNA form, the CDR3 reads TGTGCCAGCAGCATGAGCGGGAATTCAATCAATGAGCAGTTCTTC.

CDR3 sequence: CASSPRDGGYEQYF. Here the CDR3 DNA reads TGTGCCAGCAGTCCCAGGGACGGGGGGTACGAGCAGTACTTC. V and J are TRBV27 and TRBJ2-7; 7 nucleotides line up with TRBD2. Germline V gene data show CDR1 as MNHEY and CDR2 as SMNVEV (reference sequence). With V trimmed by 5 bases and J by 4 bases, 8 bases remained unmatched. The CDR3 totals 14 residues.

This clone was seen a handful of times. The rearrangement joins TRBV6-5 to TRBJ2-1, with 9 bases identical to TRBD1. CDR1 and CDR2 (germline): MNHEY, SVGAGI. The CDR3 totals 15 residues. The junction had 11 bases not matched to a gene; V was cut back by 6 bases and J by 8 bases. The CDR3 here is CASRSQGALIDEQFF. The CDR3 DNA reads as TGTGCCAGCAGGTCACAGGGGGCGCTGATCGATGAGCAGTTCTTC.

This rearrangement joins TRBV3-1 (or the pseudogene TRBV3-2) to TRBJ2-1, with 14 bases fitting TRBD2. The junction had 9 bases not matched to a gene; V was cut back by 4 bases and J by 10 bases. This CDR3 spans 16 amino acids. The germline gives CDR1 LGHDT, CDR2 YNNKEL (reference sequence). The CDR3 reads CASSPRLAGGLGEQFF. The CDR3 bases are TGTGCCAGCAGCCCCAGACTAGCGGGAGGGCTAGGCGAGCAGTTCTTC.

The chain employs TRBV11-2 and TRBJ2-1; D remains ambiguous. Germline assignment: CDR1 SGHAT and CDR2 FQNNGV. CDR3 length: 16 residues. Trimming shortened V by 4 bases and J by 2 bases, and 15 bases separated the two germline ends. The CDR3 reads CASSSLGLRTYNEQFF. DNA of the CDR3: TGTGCCAGCAGCTCTCTGGGCCTAAGAACCTACAATGAGCAGTTCTTC.

The rearrangement links TRBV11-3 to TRBJ2-3, with unresolved D. Germline values: CDR1 SGHNT, CDR2 YENEEA. The CDR3 spans 15 residues. The V and J ends lost 4 bases and 3 bases respectively, with 14 bases between them. The CDR3, as DNA: TGTGCCAGCAGCTCTCCCTCGGGTTTGACAGATACGCAGTATTTT. Amino acids: CASSSPSGLTDTQYF.

The J gene is TRBJ2-2, the V gene TRBV27, with 13 bases matching TRBD2. The trim removed 3 bases at V and 6 bases at J, leaving 10 bases unmatched. This CDR3 has 18 amino acids. Germline values: CDR1 MNHEY, CDR2 SMNVEV (reference sequence). In DNA form, the CDR3 reads TGTGCCAGCAGTTTGCAGTCCGTACTAGCGGGAGGGCCCGGGGAGCTGTTTTTT. Its protein product is CASSLQSVLAGGPGELFF.

This chain links TRBV10-3 with TRBJ2-7, with D maybe TRBD1 (5 bases). CDR1 ENHRY and CDR2 SYGVKD come from the germline V gene. The germline V and J ends were trimmed by 6 bases and 6 bases, with 9 bases remaining between them. The CDR3 is made up of 11 amino acids. This chain's CDR3 is CAIRGQGEQYF. The CDR3 DNA reads as TGTGCCATCAGAGGGCAGGGCGAGCAGTACTTC.

J is TRBJ1-2 and V is TRBV20-1; no firm D call. Germline loops: CDR1 DFQATT, CDR2 SNEGSKA (reference sequence). V lost 3 bases and J 1 base, leaving 9 bases between the germline ends. The CDR3 runs to 13 residues. The CDR3: CSASPGVNYGYTF. DNA for the CDR3: TGCAGTGCTAGTCCCGGGGTTAACTATGGCTACACCTTC.